This entry describes one T cell receptor beta chain. Its antigen is still unknown. No much larger clonotype is one base removed from it; base qualities were not supplied. For CDR1 and CDR2, the germline V gene (reference sequence) lists MNHEY and SMNVEV. V gives up 0 bases and J gives up 6 bases, and the segment between their germline ends measures 9 bases. The CDR3 runs 13 residues from the cysteine to the phenylalanine. Only the CDR3 DNA is retained, 39 bases long and in frame from the first base. The data derive from a study of regulatory dendritic cells for organ transplantation (dated by TCRdb to between 2016 and 2019). For the study in its entirety: Before and after allostimulation with regulatory or mature dendritic cells, TCRbeta repertoires were sequenced from sorted naive and memory CD4+ and CD8+ T cells.

Naive T cells were sorted as CD45RA+ and memory T cells as CD45RO+ CD4+ or CD8+ cells by FACS. A couple of healthy control subjects provided the T cells used for TCR sequencing. Unstimulated sorted T cell subsets served as baseline controls for the mixed lymphocyte reactions. The Qiagen DNeasy Blood & Tissue Kit was used for extraction of genomic DNA. Multiplexed two-step PCR with Vbeta-specific forward primers and Jbeta-specific reverse primers was used to amplify TCRbeta CDR3 regions. The TCRbeta libraries were sequenced on an Illumina instrument via the immunoSEQ service. The authors' analysis ran thus. V, D and J genes were assigned using IMGT annotation, and counts were corrected for multiplex PCR bias using synthetic CDR3 analogues. Repertoire clonality was computed in the immunoSEQ Analyzer as one minus normalized Shannon entropy. Clonal expansion was defined using Fisher's exact test with Benjamini-Hochberg false discovery rate control and a two-tailed threshold of P<0.01. TCRdb re-hosts the immuneACCESS table, in-frame sequences only. Its copies lack some clones; in the studies checked, an unresolved V gene accounts for under half of them, and the cause for the rest is not known. V, J and clone size derive from that table, while D and trimming were established from the DNA sequence. This sample is represented by 25,000 or so clones; roughly 80% of them were singletons. Of the sample, approximately 0.1% is held by the ten largest clones.

Overall study results and their limits: Repertoires were highly diverse in naive CD4+ and CD8+ T cells, less diverse in memory cells, and most oligoclonal in memory CD8+ cells. Expansion of memory CD8+ clones was induced by allostimulation in both subjects, but more limited expansion appeared to be induced by regulatory dendritic cells than by mature dendritic cells. Only a couple of subjects were sequenced, and considerable between-individual heterogeneity in the alloreactive memory CD8+ T cell pool was noted by the authors. Among the resting subsets, the most alloreactive TCR clonotypes were found in memory CD8+ T cells.

This sequence uses TRBV27 and TRBJ2-7, and TRBD1 may be the D gene, going by 5 matching bases. The material sequenced was naive CD4+ T cells from blood. Sample cell subset or site, as interpreted from the label and publication: CD45RA+ naive T cells. This TCR came from a human donor in good health. The DNA is as follows: TGTGCCAGCAGTTTATCCAGGGATCTCGAGCAGTACTTC. Its coded protein is CASSLSRDLEQYF.